The T cell receptor (beta chain) described here comes from a study of blood T cell repertoires in COVID-19. Looking at the study overall: Sources were T cells, B-cell-depleted T cells, or PBMCs; the material itself was cDNA or gDNA.

From germline, CDR1 is MNHEY and CDR2 SMNVEV (reference sequence). V lost 4 bases, J lost 3 bases, and 9 bases lay in between. The CDR3 runs 13 residues. In the original processing: How many nucleated cells were present was estimated from reference gene primer amplification. Using immunoSEQ multiplex PCR, the repertoire was profiled, and TCRdb retains in-frame clones only, with some absent. The V and J calls and clone size come from that table; D and trimming were worked out from the DNA. The sample lists 190,000 or so clones; 85% to 90% were seen once. This sequence joins TRBV27 and TRBJ1-2, with a tentative D call TRBD1 (5 bases). The source is a woman aged 30 to 39 with active or convalescent COVID-19. What was sequenced was peripheral blood. CDR3 loop: CASSYRGDYGYTF. The CDR3 nucleotides read TGTGCCAGCAGTTATAGGGGCGACTATGGCTACACCTTC.